This T cell receptor beta chain was identified in a study of graft-versus-host responses after intestinal transplantation. Study as a whole: All recipients got anti-thymocyte globulin induction, then tacrolimus and steroids for approximately 3 years. Study-wide results and limits: Some GvH clones appeared in ileal mucosa or blood before recipient bone marrow.

Intraepithelial and lamina propria lymphocytes were freed from processed graft tissue. The CDR3 contains 11 residues. CDR1 is SGHRS and CDR2 is YFSETQ in the germline V gene. V lost 7 bases and J 2 bases, leaving 6 bases between the germline ends. Profiling relied on immunoSEQ multiplex PCR, and the TCRdb table lists in-frame clones only, not all of them. The sample consists of 29,000 or so clones, around 83% of them appearing once. This clone is deemed medium-sized (0.01 to 0.1%). No antigen is known for it. The same CDR3 arises from other DNA sequences in this sample as well. This TCR was sampled from a human patient who received an intestinal transplant, so some T cells may come from the graft donor. The material sequenced was ileum tissue, taken 98 days after intestinal transplantation. This chain uses TRBV5-1 with TRBJ2-5, with D perhaps given as TRBD1 or TRBD2 (5 bases each). The CDR3 nucleotides read TGCGCCAGCGGGGGACAAGAGACCCAGTACTTC. It is translated as CASGGQETQYF.